Sequencing of this T cell receptor beta chain was carried out in a study of T-cell reconstitution after alpha-beta-depleted transplantation in children. Findings and caveats of the study: Counts and diversity of T cells one year after transplant came mostly from newly produced T cells. Alpha-beta T cells about two months after transplant reportedly derived from several hundred expanded graft clones. The study traced high day-60 TCRbeta diversity in some patients to surviving recipient T cells and thymic progenitors.

Library preparation (for TCRbeta) was performed with unique molecular identifiers. TCRdb processed the PCR reads anew with MiXCR; each CDR3 protein has one entry. This repertoire shows 200,000 or so distinct CDR3 sequences, 8.4% found once; its top ten account for less than 40%. On this clonotype itself: Its target is not known.

CDR1 and CDR2 (germline): DFQATT, SNEGSKA (reference sequence). With V trimmed by 0 bases and J by 4 bases, 8 bases remained unmatched. This CDR3 is built from 16 residues. Sequenced here: PBMCs, mostly from graft donor cells, sampled 360 days after TCRalphabeta/CD19-depleted stem cell transplant. The J gene is TRBJ2-1, the V gene TRBV20-1, with 8 bases identical to TRBD1. This clonotype was sampled from a male patient aged 2-10 years who had a stem cell transplant for acute myeloid leukemia, so the T cells may come from the graft donor. The CDR3 sequence is CSARDPPQGAYNEQFF. The CDR3 region has the DNA TGCAGTGCTAGAGATCCCCCCCAGGGGGCTTACAATGAGCAGTTCTTC.